These 24 T cell receptor beta chains share one sample of origin, sequenced in a study of regulatory T cells in long-lasting Graves disease. Described time point: persistent/refractory GD, antithyroid drugs over 5 years with positive TRAb. The TCR library was made from RNA extracted from PBMCs. The TCR beta library used iRepertoire HTBI primers with Arm-PCR amplification of CDR3. TCRdb independently ran MiXCR on the multiplex PCR reads; one entry per CDR3 protein. The repertoire holds approximately 500,000 distinct CDR3 sequences, with roughly 21% as singletons. The sample consisted of peripheral blood mononuclear cells (PBMCs), taken when the disease was refractory, from a patient treated with antithyroid drugs. The receptors here all came from a female donor with Graves disease.

Ten or more counts support this clonotype. The rearrangement uses TRBV5-5 and TRBJ1-5; possibly TRBD1 for D (5 bases). The V end lost 2 bases, the J end lost 1 base, and 10 bases lay between the germline ends. Germline V lookup: CDR1 SGHKS, CDR2 YYEKEE (reference sequence). The CDR3 is made up of 15 amino acids. CDR3 in amino acids: CASSFWQGSNQPQHF. DNA of the CDR3: TGTGCCAGCAGCTTCTGGCAGGGAAGCAATCAGCCCCAGCATTTT.

This clonotype was detected many times. This chain's CDR3 is CAWRRGQGYEQYF. The CDR3 region has the DNA TGTGCCTGGAGAAGGGGACAGGGCTACGAGCAGTACTTC. V usage is TRBV30 and J usage is TRBJ2-7; TRBD1 matches at 9 bases. This CDR3 is built from 13 residues. Trimming took 3 bases from V and 3 from J; bases not matched to a gene: 3. The germline gives CDR1 GTSNPN, CDR2 SVGIG (reference sequence).

This clonotype has a count of ten or more. CDR3 amino acids: CASSFRPWGRGGNEKLFF. CDR3 sequence (DNA): TGTGCCAGCAGTTTCCGCCCTTGGGGGAGGGGCGGTAATGAAAAACTGTTTTTT. The chain links TRBV12-3 or TRBV12-4 to TRBJ1-4; TRBD1 might be the D (5 bases). Trimming removed 3 bases at V and 4 bases at J, with 21 bases between. This CDR3 is 18 amino acids long.

This clonotype turned up a few times. The chain employs TRBV11-3 and TRBJ2-2; 7 bases line up with TRBD1. The germline V gene has CDR1 SGHNT and CDR2 YENEEA. V lost 7 bases and J lost 6; bases outside the gene matches: 5. This CDR3 comprises 13 residues. In nucleotides, the CDR3 is TGTGCCAGCAAGGACAGGAGCGCCGGGGAGCTGTTTTTT. Translation: CASKDRSAGELFF.

This clonotype was found a few times. The J gene is TRBJ1-2, the V gene TRBV7-9; D is ambiguous. The CDR3 is made up of 15 amino acids. The V end was cut by 5 bases, the J end by 2 bases, with 15 bases between. The germline V gene encodes CDR1 SEHNR and CDR2 FQNEAQ (reference sequence). This CDR3 reads CASSPVTAPNYGYTF. The CDR3 DNA reads as TGTGCCAGCAGCCCCGTTACCGCTCCAAACTATGGCTACACCTTC. Full variable domain (missing parts from reference TRBV7-9 and TRBJ1-2): DTGVSQNPRHKITKRGQNVTFRCDPISEHNRLYWYRQTLGQGPEFLTYFQNEAQLEKSRLLSDRFSAERPKGSFSTLEIQRTEQGDSAMYLCASSPVTAPNYGYTFGSGTRLTVV.

This clonotype was seen repeatedly, ten times or more. The rearrangement uses TRBV11-3 and TRBJ1-1; the D is unclear. CDR3 length equals 13 residues. The ends were cut back, 4 bases at V and 3 bases at J, with 9 bases in the middle. Per germline, CDR1 SGHNT and CDR2 YENEEA. This CDR3 is CASSSGRHTEAFF. In DNA form, the CDR3 reads TGTGCCAGCAGCTCCGGGCGGCACACTGAAGCTTTCTTT.

This clonotype was found many times. The rearrangement uses TRBV27 and TRBJ1-5; 11 nucleotides line up with TRBD1. CDR1 and CDR2 (germline): MNHEY, SMNVEV (reference sequence). The CDR3 spans 15 residues. J was trimmed by 4 bases and V by 6 bases; bases with no gene match: 5. The CDR3 is CASRKGTGGNQPQHF. The CDR3 nucleotides are TGTGCCAGCAGAAAAGGGACAGGGGGTAATCAGCCCCAGCATTTT.

There are many counts of this clonotype. This sequence joins TRBV3-1 and TRBJ2-1; a weak D match, TRBD2 (5 bases). In germline, CDR1 is LGHDT, CDR2 YNNKEL (reference sequence). The CDR3 consists of 15 residues. Trimming left V 5 bases short and J 2 bases short, with 13 bases between. The CDR3 DNA reads TGTGCCAGCAGCTTAGACTACCTTACCTACAATGAGCAGTTCTTC. Protein sequence: CASSLDYLTYNEQFF.

This clonotype was detected ten times or more. The chain combines TRBV6-1 with TRBJ2-5; D is possibly TRBD1 (6 bases). The germline CDR1 and CDR2 sequences are MNHNS and SASEGT. The CDR3 loop spans 14 amino acids. The germline V and J ends were trimmed by 8 bases and 5 bases, with 18 bases remaining between them. The CDR3 spells CASGDNLLRETQYF. CDR3 nucleotides: TGTGCCAGCGGGGACAATCTCCTGAGGGAGACCCAGTACTTC.

This clonotype was recorded at least ten times. V is TRBV28 and J is TRBJ1-4; D is possibly TRBD1 (5 bases). V gave up 6 bases and J gave up 10 bases, with 18 bases separating them. CDR1 and CDR2 from the germline V gene are MDHEN and SYDVKM. The CDR3 has 14 residues. The CDR3 DNA reads TGTGCCAGCAGCCAGACAGCCGGAGGTGGAAAACTGTTTTTT. It translates to CASSQTAGGGKLFF.

This clonotype was observed many times. The chain carries TRBV2 and TRBJ2-7; 8 nucleotides agree with TRBD2. Germline V CDR1 and CDR2: SNHLY, FYNNEI. V was clipped by 2 bases and J by 4 bases; unmatched bases: 7. The CDR3 contains 15 residues. CDR3 sequence reads: CASSERDGGRYEQYF. CDR3 nucleotides: TGTGCCAGCAGTGAAAGGGACGGCGGGAGGTACGAGCAGTACTTC.

Turning to this clonotype: Just one base apart from a much larger clone, this may be a read error. The chain links TRBV15 to TRBJ1-4; 7 nucleotides agree with TRBD1. The CDR3 has 16 residues. The germline V gene encodes CDR1 LNHNV and CDR2 YYDKDF (reference sequence). V lost 6 bases and J lost 8; bases outside the gene matches: 15. The CDR3 bases are TGTGCCACCAGTTTATACCGGGCAGGGGGAGGGGAAAAACTGTTTTTT. Translation gives CATSLYRAGGGEKLFF.

This clonotype appeared many times. This chain uses TRBV29-1 with TRBJ2-5; the match to TRBD2 covers 9 bases. V was clipped by 5 bases and J by 2 bases; unmatched bases: 3. The CDR3 is 13 residues long. CDR1 is SQVTM and CDR2 is ANQGSEA in the germline V gene. This chain's CDR3 is CSVTGLAQETQYF. CDR3 in DNA: TGCAGCGTTACCGGACTAGCGCAAGAGACCCAGTACTTC.

The chain carries TRBV7-2 and TRBJ2-3; no clear D. Trimming stripped 6 bases from V and 6 bases from J, with 10 bases between. The CDR3 extends over 12 amino acids. Germline loops: CDR1 SGHTA, CDR2 FQGNSA. The CDR3 sequence is CASRSLGDTQYF. The DNA for the CDR3 is TGTGCCAGCAGGTCCCTCGGGGATACGCAGTATTTT.

This chain connects TRBV9 to TRBJ2-2; 8 nucleotides align to TRBD2. V lost 3 bases and J lost 3; bases outside the gene matches: 4. This CDR3 region has 15 residues. CDR1 SGDLS and CDR2 YYNGEE come from the germline V gene. The CDR3 protein is CASSESSGYTGELFF. Here the CDR3 DNA reads TGTGCCAGCAGCGAGTCTAGCGGGTACACCGGGGAGCTGTTTTTT.

This clonotype was seen at least ten times. J is TRBJ2-5 and V is TRBV7-2, with D uncertain. The CDR3 length is 12 residues. V lost 8 bases and J lost 1, with 8 bases in between. Germline V lookup: CDR1 SGHTA, CDR2 FQGNSA. CDR3 nucleotides: TGTGCCAGCCGAGAACCCCAAGAGACCCAGTACTTC. It translates to CASREPQETQYF.

The CDR3: CASSQDLMAAVGVEQYF. The DNA of the CDR3 is TGTGCCAGCAGCCAAGATCTAATGGCGGCGGTAGGGGTCGAGCAGTACTTC. The chain joins TRBV4-2 to TRBJ2-7; perhaps TRBD1 as D (5 bases). The CDR3 runs 17 residues. In germline, CDR1 is LGHNA, CDR2 YNFKEQ. Deletions cut 0 bases from V and 6 bases from J, with 21 bases between.

This clonotype was seen at least ten times. The gene calls are TRBV28 and TRBJ2-7; unclear D gene. Germline V gives CDR1 MDHEN, CDR2 SYDVKM. This CDR3 comprises 14 residues. Deletions cut 2 bases from V and 2 bases from J, with 10 bases between. The chain's CDR3 is CASSLNFRPYEQYF. DNA of the CDR3: TGTGCCAGCAGTTTAAACTTCCGGCCCTACGAGCAGTACTTC.

This clonotype appeared a few times. This rearrangement joins TRBV6-1 to TRBJ2-5; tentative D call: TRBD1 (5 bases). V dropped 7 bases and J dropped 7 bases, with 19 bases sitting between them. This CDR3 spans 14 amino acids. Germline assignment: CDR1 MNHNS and CDR2 SASEGT. Written as DNA, the CDR3 is TGTGCCAGCACCCCTTACGCTCAGGGTGGGACCCAGTACTTC. This encodes CASTPYAQGGTQYF.

Concerning this clonotype: Given a much more abundant clone one base away, this may be a read error. The V gene is TRBV12-3 or TRBV12-4, the J gene TRBJ2-7, with 8 bases matching TRBD1. The V segment lost 8 bases and the J segment 6 bases; nucleotides outside the gene matches: 15. CDR3 length: 15 residues. CDR3 loop: CASGTHRGTGSEQYF. The CDR3 DNA is TGTGCCAGCGGTACCCACCGCGGGACAGGCTCCGAGCAGTACTTC.

This clonotype appeared a few times. V gene TRBV9 combines with J gene TRBJ1-2; D remains unclear. Trimming stripped 0 bases from V and 4 bases from J, with 13 bases between. Germline V gene data show CDR1 as SGDLS and CDR2 as YYNGEE. This CDR3 is 15 amino acids long. The CDR3 DNA sequence: TGTGCCAGCAGCGTAGCTACGGGGTCGGGCTATGGCTACACCTTC. As protein: CASSVATGSGYGYTF.

This clonotype has at least ten counts. V gene TRBV27 combines with J gene TRBJ1-5; no clear D gene. Germline lookup yields CDR1 MNHEY and CDR2 SMNVEV (reference sequence). Trimming removed 6 bases from V and 3 bases from J, with 9 bases in between. The length of the CDR3 is 13 residues. The CDR3 loop reads CASSTYPNQPQHF. The CDR3 DNA is TGTGCCAGCAGCACCTACCCCAATCAGCCCCAGCATTTT.

This clonotype came up many times. The chain carries TRBV6-1 and TRBJ1-1; 9 positions agree with TRBD1. Germline loops: CDR1 MNHNS, CDR2 SASEGT. This CDR3 region has 15 residues. V lost 6 bases and J lost 1; bases outside the gene matches: 6. The CDR3 DNA follows: TGTGCCAGCAGAGTACAGGGGGCCGGGAACACTGAAGCTTTCTTT. Translating gives CASRVQGAGNTEAFF.

The genes are TRBV12-3 or TRBV12-4 and TRBJ1-6; 10 nucleotides match TRBD1. V was clipped by 5 bases and J by 8 bases; unmatched bases: 15. The CDR3 is 18 amino acids. As DNA, the CDR3 is TGTGCCAGCAGTCCGAGACAGGGGGGGACAGGGGCCGATTCACCCCTCCACTTT. Translation: CASSPRQGGTGADSPLHF.